This is a list of T cell receptor beta chains from one sample in a study of T cells expressing NK-cell markers. TCRdb processed the 5' RACE reads again and assigns one entry to each CDR3 protein, with no DNA. This sample's clone table lists about 440,000 distinct CDR3 sequences. Sequenced input: blood T cells: a sorted CD56 or NKG2C T cell subset, CD4+ or CD8+ T cells, or bulk PBMC T cells (not recorded which). All receptors come from a woman between 18 and 70 years old in good health. CDR3s include the opening cysteine and the closing phenylalanine or tryptophan. Fields, in order: J gene, V gene, CDR3 protein.

>TRBJ2-7|TRBV28
CASSRDYSYEQYF
>TRBJ1-1|TRBV7-9
CASSLDWQRDSQAFF
>TRBJ1-2|TRBV12-3/TRBV12-4
CASSSDRSNLYGYTF
>TRBJ2-1|TRBV4-2
CASSQDSAGAYNEQFF
>TRBJ2-1|TRBV7-2
CASSYPTGRTSGGLDSYNEQFF
>TRBJ1-2|TRBV6-5
CASSTPVGGPGALYGYTF
>TRBJ2-3|TRBV7-2
CASSPGPGPSTDTQYF
>TRBJ2-1|TRBV6-2/TRBV6-3
CASSYYSYNEQFF
>TRBJ1-6|TRBV12-3/TRBV12-4
CASSFIPQGSALHF
>TRBJ1-1|TRBV19
CASSIQGGSTEAFF
>TRBJ1-2|TRBV20-1
CSARDPSGYPNYGYTF
>TRBJ1-1|TRBV21-1
CASSKALGMGTEAFF
>TRBJ1-5|TRBV18
CASSAGTGGLEPQHF
>TRBJ2-7|TRBV5-1
CASSLGPGLVSYEQYF
>TRBJ1-1|TRBV25-1
CASSATRTEAFF
>TRBJ1-1|TRBV5-1
CASSPTLGAMNTEAFF
>TRBJ1-6|TRBV27
CASSPTLTGVEIYNSPLHF
>TRBJ1-4|TRBV7-6
CASSLWGEKLFF
>TRBJ2-1|TRBV6-1
CASSEGGRALRQFF
>TRBJ1-2|TRBV30
CAWSDADGYGYTF
>TRBJ2-7|TRBV7-8
CASSSAGARAYEQYF
>TRBJ1-4|TRBV14
CASSQVLAPANEKLFF
>TRBJ2-5|TRBV6-4
CASSDTGPPETQYF
>TRBJ1-1|TRBV20-1
CSGVPGGREGTEAFF
>TRBJ2-1|TRBV12-3/TRBV12-4
CASSLATGGSYNEQFF
>TRBJ2-5|TRBV12-3/TRBV12-4
CASSLTVGGETQYF
>TRBJ1-4|TRBV4-2
CASSQDQRAGVVEKLFF
>TRBJ2-5|TRBV12-3/TRBV12-4
CASSSPTEYQETQYF
>TRBJ1-1|TRBV5-6
CASSSDPLGAEAFF
>TRBJ2-2|TRBV7-2
CASSQGAVWSTGELFF
>TRBJ2-1|TRBV5-1
CASSLATSGRSVEQFF
>TRBJ1-2|TRBV5-1
CASSAVGGNYGYTF
>TRBJ2-5|TRBV7-3
CASSPGLQGHQETQYF
>TRBJ2-5|TRBV29-1
CSVVSPETQYF
>TRBJ1-4|TRBV20-1
CSARGDRGLSHEKLFF
>TRBJ1-4|TRBV27
CASSLGYQAGEKLFF
>TRBJ2-1|TRBV29-1
CSVIGGRVLYNEQFF
>TRBJ1-2|TRBV27
CASSFGTGGDGYTF
>TRBJ2-5|TRBV5-6
CASSWNYGTQYF
>TRBJ2-3|TRBV12-3/TRBV12-4
CASSLGDRVADTQYF
>TRBJ2-7|TRBV7-9
CASSDRQGKGYEQYF
>TRBJ2-2|TRBV4-3
CASSQAVQGGELFF